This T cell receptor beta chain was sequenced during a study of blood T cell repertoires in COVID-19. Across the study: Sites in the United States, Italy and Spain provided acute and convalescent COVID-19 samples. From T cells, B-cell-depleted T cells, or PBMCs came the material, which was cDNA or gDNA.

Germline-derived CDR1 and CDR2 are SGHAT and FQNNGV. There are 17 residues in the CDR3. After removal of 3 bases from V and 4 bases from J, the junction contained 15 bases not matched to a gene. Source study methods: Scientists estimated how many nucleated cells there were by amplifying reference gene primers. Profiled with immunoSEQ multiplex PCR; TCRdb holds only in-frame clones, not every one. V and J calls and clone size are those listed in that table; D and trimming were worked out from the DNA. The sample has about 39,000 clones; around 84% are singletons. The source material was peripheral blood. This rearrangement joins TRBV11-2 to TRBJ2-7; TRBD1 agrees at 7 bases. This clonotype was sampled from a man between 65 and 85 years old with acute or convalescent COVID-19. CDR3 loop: CASSLPPDRAPVYEQYF. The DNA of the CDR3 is TGTGCCAGCAGCTTGCCCCCAGACAGGGCTCCCGTATACGAGCAGTACTTC.